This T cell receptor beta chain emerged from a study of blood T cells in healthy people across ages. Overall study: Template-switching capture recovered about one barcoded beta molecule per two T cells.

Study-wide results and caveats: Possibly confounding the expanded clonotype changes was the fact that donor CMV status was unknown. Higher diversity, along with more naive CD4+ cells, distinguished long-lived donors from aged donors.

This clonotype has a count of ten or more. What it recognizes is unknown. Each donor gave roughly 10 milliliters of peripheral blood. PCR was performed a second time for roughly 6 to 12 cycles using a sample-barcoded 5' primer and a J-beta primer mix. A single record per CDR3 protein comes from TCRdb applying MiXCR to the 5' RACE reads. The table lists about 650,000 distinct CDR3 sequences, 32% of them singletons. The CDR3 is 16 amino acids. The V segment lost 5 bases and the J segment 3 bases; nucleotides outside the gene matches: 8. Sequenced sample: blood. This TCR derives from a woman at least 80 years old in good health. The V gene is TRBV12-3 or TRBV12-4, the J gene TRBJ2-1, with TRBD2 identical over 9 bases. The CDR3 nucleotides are TGTGCCAGCAGTACCTTAGCGGGAGTCCACTACAATGAGCAGTTCTTC. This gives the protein CASSTLAGVHYNEQFF.